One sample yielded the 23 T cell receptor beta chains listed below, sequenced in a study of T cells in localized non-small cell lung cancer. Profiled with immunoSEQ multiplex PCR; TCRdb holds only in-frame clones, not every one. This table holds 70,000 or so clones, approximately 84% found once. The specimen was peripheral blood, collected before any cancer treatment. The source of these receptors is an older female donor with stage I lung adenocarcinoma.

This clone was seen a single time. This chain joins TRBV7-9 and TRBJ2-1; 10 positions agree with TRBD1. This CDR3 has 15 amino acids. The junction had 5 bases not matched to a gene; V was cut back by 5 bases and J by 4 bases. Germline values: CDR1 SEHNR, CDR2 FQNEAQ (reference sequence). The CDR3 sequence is CASSPRTGGYNEQFF. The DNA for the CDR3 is TGTGCCAGCAGCCCGCGGACAGGGGGATACAATGAGCAGTTCTTC.

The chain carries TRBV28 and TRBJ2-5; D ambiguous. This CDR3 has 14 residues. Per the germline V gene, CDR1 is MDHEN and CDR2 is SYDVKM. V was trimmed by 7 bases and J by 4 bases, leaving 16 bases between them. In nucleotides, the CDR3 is TGTGCCAGCACCCCTTCGTTGGGCGGAGAGACCCAGTACTTC. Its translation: CASTPSLGGETQYF.

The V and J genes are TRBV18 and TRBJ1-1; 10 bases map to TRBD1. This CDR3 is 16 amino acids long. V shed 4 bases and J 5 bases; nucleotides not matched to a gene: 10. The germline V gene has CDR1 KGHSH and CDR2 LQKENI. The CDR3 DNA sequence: TGTGCCAGCTCACAAAGGGACAGGGGCGCGTTAACTGAAGCTTTCTTT. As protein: CASSQRDRGALTEAFF. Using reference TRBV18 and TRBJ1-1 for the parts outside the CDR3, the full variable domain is NAGVMQNPRHLVRRRGQEARLRCSPMKGHSHVYWYRQLPEEGLKFMVYLQKENIIDESGMPKERFSAEFPKEGPSILRIQQVVRGDSAAYFCASSQRDRGALTEAFFGQGTRLTVV.

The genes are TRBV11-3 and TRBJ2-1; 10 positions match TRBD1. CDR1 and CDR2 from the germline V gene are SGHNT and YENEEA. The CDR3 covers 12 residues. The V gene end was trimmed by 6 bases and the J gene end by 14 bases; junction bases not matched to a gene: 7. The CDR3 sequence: CASRTAGTGEFF. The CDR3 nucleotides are TGTGCCAGCAGAACCGCCGGGACAGGGGAGTTCTTC.

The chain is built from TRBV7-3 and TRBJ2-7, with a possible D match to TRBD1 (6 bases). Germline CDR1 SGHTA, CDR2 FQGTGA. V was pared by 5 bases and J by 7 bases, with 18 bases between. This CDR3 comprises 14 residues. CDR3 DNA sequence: TGTGCCAGCAGCCTGACAGGACCCAGGGGAGAGCAGTACTTC. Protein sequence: CASSLTGPRGEQYF.

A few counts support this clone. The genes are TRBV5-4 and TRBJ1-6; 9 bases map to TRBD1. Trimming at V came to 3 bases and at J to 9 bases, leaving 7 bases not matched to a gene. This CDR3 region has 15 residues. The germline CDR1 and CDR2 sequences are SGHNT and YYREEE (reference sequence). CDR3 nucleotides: TGTGCCAGCAGCTCCCGCACAGGGGGCGGTTCACCCCTCCACTTT. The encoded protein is CASSSRTGGGSPLHF.

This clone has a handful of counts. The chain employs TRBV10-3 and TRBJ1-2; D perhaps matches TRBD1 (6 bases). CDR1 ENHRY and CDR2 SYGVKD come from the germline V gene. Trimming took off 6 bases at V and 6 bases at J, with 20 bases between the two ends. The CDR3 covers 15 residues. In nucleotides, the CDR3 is TGTGCCATCAGCCCCGGAGGACAGTCGGGGCATGGCTACACCTTC. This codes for CAISPGGQSGHGYTF.

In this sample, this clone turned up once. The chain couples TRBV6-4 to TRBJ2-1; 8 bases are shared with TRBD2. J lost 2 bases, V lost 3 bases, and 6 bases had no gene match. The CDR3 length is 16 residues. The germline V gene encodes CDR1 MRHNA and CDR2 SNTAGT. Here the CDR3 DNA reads TGTGCCAGCAGTGAAAACAGCGGGAGTCCCTACAATGAGCAGTTCTTC. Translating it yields CASSENSGSPYNEQFF.

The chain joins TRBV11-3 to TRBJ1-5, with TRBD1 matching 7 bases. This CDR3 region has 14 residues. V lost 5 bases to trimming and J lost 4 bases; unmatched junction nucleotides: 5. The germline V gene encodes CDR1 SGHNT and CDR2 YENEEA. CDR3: CASSQTTGNQPQHF. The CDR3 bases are TGTGCCAGCAGCCAAACGACAGGGAATCAGCCCCAGCATTTT.

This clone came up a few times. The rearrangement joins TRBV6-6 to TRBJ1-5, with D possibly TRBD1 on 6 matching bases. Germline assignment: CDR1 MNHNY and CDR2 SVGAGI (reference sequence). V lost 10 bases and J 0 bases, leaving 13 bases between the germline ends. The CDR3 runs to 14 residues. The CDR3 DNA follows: TGTGCCACCGGACAGACTTTTAGCAATCAGCCCCAGCATTTT. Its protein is CATGQTFSNQPQHF.

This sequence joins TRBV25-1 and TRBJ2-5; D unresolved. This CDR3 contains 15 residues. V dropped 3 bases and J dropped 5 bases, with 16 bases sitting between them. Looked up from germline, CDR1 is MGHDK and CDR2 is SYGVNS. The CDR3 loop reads CASSETGGFLETQYF. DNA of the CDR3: TGTGCCAGCAGTGAGACGGGCGGCTTTTTGGAGACCCAGTACTTC.

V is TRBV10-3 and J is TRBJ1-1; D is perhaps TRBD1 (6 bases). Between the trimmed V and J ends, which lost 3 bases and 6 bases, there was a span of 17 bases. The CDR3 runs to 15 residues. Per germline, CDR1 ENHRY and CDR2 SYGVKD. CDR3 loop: CAISDLTGRGAEAFF. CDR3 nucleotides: TGTGCCATCAGTGACTTGACAGGCCGGGGGGCTGAAGCTTTCTTT.

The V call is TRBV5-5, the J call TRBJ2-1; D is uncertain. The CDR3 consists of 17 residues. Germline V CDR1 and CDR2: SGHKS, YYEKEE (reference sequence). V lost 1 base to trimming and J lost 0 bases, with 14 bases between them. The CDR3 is CASSLNVVETSYNEQFF. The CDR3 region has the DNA TGTGCCAGCAGCTTGAATGTAGTAGAAACCTCCTACAATGAGCAGTTCTTC.

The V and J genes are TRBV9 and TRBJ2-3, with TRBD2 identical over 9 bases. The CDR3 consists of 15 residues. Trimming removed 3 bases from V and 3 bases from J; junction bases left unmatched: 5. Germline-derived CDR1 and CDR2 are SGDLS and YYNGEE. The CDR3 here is CASSEVAGETDTQYF. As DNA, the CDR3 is TGTGCCAGCAGCGAGGTAGCGGGGGAAACAGATACGCAGTATTTT.

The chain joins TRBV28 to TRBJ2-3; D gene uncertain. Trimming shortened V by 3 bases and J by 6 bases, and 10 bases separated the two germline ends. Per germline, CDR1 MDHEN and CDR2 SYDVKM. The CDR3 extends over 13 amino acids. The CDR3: CASSFFQVDTQYF. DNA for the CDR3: TGTGCCAGCAGTTTTTTCCAGGTGGATACGCAGTATTTT. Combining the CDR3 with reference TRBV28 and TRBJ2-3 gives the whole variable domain DVKVTQSSRYLVKRTGEKVFLECVQDMDHENMFWYRQDPGLGLRLIYFSYDVKMKEKGDIPEGYSVSREKKERFSLILESASTNQTSMYLCASSFFQVDTQYFGPGTRLTVL.

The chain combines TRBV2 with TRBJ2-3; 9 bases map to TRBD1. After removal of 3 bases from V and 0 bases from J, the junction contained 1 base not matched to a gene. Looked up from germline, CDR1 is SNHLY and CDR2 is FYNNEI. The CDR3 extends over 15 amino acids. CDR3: CASSDGTGSTDTQYF. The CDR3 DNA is TGTGCCAGCAGTGACGGGACAGGGAGCACAGATACGCAGTATTTT.

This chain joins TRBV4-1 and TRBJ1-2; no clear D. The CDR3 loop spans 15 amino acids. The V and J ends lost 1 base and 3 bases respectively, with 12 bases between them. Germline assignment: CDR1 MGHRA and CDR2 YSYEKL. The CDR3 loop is CASSQGHGRDYGYTF. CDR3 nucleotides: TGCGCCAGCAGCCAAGGGCACGGTAGGGACTATGGCTACACCTTC.

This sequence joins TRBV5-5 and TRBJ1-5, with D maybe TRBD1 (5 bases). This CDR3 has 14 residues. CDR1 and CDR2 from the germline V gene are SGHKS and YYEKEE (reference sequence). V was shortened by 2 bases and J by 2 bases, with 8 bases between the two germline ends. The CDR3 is CASSFPGGNQPQHF. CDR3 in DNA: TGTGCCAGCAGCTTTCCGGGGGGCAATCAGCCCCAGCATTTT.

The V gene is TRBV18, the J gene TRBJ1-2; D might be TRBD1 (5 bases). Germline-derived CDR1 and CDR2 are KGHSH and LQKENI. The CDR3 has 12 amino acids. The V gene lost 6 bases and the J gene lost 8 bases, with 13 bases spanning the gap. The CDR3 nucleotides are TGTGCCAGCTCTCGAAGCGGGGACGGCTACACCTTC. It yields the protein CASSRSGDGYTF.

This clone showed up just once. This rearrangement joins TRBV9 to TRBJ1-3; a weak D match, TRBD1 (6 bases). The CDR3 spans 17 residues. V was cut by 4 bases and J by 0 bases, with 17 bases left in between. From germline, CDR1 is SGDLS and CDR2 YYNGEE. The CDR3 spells CASSPTTGTLSGNTIYF. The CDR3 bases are TGTGCCAGCAGCCCGACGACAGGAACACTCTCTGGAAACACCATATATTTT.

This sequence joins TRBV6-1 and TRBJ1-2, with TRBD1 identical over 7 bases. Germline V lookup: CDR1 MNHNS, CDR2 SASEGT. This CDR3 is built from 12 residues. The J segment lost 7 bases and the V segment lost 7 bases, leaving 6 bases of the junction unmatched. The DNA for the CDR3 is TGTGCCAGCATGTCAGGGGGATCTGGCTACACCTTC. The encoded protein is CASMSGGSGYTF.

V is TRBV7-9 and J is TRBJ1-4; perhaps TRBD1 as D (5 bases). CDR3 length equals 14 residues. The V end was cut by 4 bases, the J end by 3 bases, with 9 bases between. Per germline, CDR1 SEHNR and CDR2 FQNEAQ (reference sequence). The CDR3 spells CASSSDIPNEKLFF. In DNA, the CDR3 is TGTGCCAGCAGCTCGGACATTCCTAATGAAAAACTGTTTTTT.

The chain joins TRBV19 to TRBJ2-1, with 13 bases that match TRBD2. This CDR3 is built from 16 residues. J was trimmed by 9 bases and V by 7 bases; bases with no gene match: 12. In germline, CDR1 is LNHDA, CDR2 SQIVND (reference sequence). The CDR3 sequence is CASNKLAGGFLGEQFF. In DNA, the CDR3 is TGTGCCAGTAACAAACTAGCGGGAGGGTTTTTGGGTGAGCAGTTCTTC.